This entry concerns a single T cell receptor (beta chain). Reverse transcription of extracted RNA yielded cDNA, which provided the sequencing template. The assay was immunoSEQ multiplex PCR, and TCRdb's table has in-frame clones only and misses some. The sample lists 110,000 or so clones; less than 45% were seen once. The study team obtained lesional scalp punch biopsies and peripheral blood from alopecia areata patients. The sample originates from a study of CD8+ T cells in alopecia areata. The sequencing sample was made of CD4+ T cells sorted from blood. This TCR was recovered from a human donor with alopecia areata.

CDR3: CASSPNQGDGTEAFF. The CDR3 DNA is TGTGCCAGCTCACCAAACCAGGGCGATGGCACTGAAGCTTTCTTT. The rearrangement joins TRBV18 to TRBJ1-1; D might be TRBD1 (5 bases). V lost 2 bases and J 4 bases, leaving 14 bases between the germline ends. CDR1 and CDR2 from the germline V gene are KGHSH and LQKENI. This CDR3 is 15 amino acids long.